Listed below are T cell receptor beta chains from one sample, sequenced in a study of T cells after yellow fever vaccination. MiXCR, run by TCRdb on the 5' RACE reads, gives a single entry per CDR3 protein. Among a few hundred thousand distinct CDR3 sequences listed, 6.8% were seen once. The material sequenced was PBMCs, taken roughly seven weeks after the first yellow fever vaccination. The source of these receptors is a man younger than 30 who received the YFV17D yellow fever vaccine. CDR3s include the opening cysteine and the closing phenylalanine or tryptophan. A D gene is named only where the DNA matches it firmly. The size of a clone is reported for some rows only, either as once, few or many, or as a class for expanded clones.

D gene,J gene,clone size,V gene,CDR3 protein,CDR3 DNA
TRBD2,TRBJ2-1,many,TRBV7-3,CASSLGTSNEQFF,TGTGCCAGCAGCTTAGGGACTAGCAATGAGCAGTTCTTC
NA,TRBJ1-2,many,TRBV5-1,CASSLASDIFYGYTF,TGCGCCAGCAGCTTGGCCTCGGACATATTCTATGGCTACACCTTC
TRBD1,TRBJ2-3,many,TRBV12-3/TRBV12-4,CASSRDRARDTQYF,TGTGCCAGCAGTCGGGACAGGGCTCGAGATACGCAGTATTTT
NA,TRBJ2-7,many,TRBV9,CASSGGGNEQYF,TGTGCCAGCAGCGGAGGAGGGAACGAGCAGTACTTC
NA,TRBJ2-7,few,TRBV20-1,CSARAGREQYF,TGCAGTGCTAGAGCGGGGCGCGAGCAGTACTTC
NA,TRBJ2-2,many,TRBV24-1,CATSESTHTGELFF,TGTGCCACCAGTGAGTCAACTCACACCGGGGAGCTGTTTTTT
NA,TRBJ2-2,few,TRBV7-9,CASSSTVGSGELFF,TGTGCCAGCAGCTCCACTGTAGGGTCCGGGGAGCTGTTTTTT
NA,TRBJ2-3,few,TRBV7-6,CASSLQGRTQYF,TGTGCCAGCAGCTTACAGGGAAGGACGCAGTATTTT
TRBD2,TRBJ2-7,NA,TRBV9,CASSGTSGEYEQYF,TGTGCCAGCAGCGGTACTAGCGGGGAGTACGAGCAGTACTTC
NA,TRBJ2-3,many,TRBV7-8,CASSPRGAADTQYF,TGTGCCAGCAGCCCTCGGGGCGCGGCAGATACGCAGTATTTT
NA,TRBJ1-1,few,TRBV12-3/TRBV12-4,CASSFWGGAGWTEAFF,TGTGCCAGCAGTTTTTGGGGGGGCGCAGGTTGGACTGAAGCTTTCTTT
NA,TRBJ1-2,NA,TRBV10-3,CAISESIGGVGYTF,TGTGCCATCAGTGAGTCAATCGGGGGTGTTGGCTACACCTTC
NA,TRBJ1-1,many,TRBV3-1,CASSQQGNTEAFF,TGTGCCAGCAGTCAACAGGGGAACACTGAAGCTTTCTTT
TRBD1,TRBJ1-5,many,TRBV29-1,CSVGGTGRLDQPQHF,TGCAGCGTTGGCGGGACAGGGAGGCTGGATCAGCCCCAGCATTTT
TRBD1,TRBJ2-6,NA,TRBV12-3/TRBV12-4,CASSYGTGTFSGANVLTF,TGTGCCAGCAGTTACGGGACAGGGACATTCTCTGGGGCCAACGTCCTGACTTTC
NA,TRBJ1-2,NA,TRBV7-6,CASSLAGTAGYTF,TGTGCCAGCAGCTTAGCAGGGACTGCTGGCTACACCTTC
TRBD1,TRBJ1-4,NA,TRBV4-3,CASSQVSGGGEKLFF,TGCGCCAGCAGCCAAGTCTCAGGGGGGGGGGAAAAACTGTTTTTT
TRBD1,TRBJ1-5,many,TRBV7-2,CASSFYGTGDQPQHF,TGTGCCAGCAGCTTTTATGGGACAGGTGATCAGCCCCAGCATTTT
TRBD2,TRBJ2-3,few,TRBV23-1,CASSLSLSRGGVPDTQYF,TGCGCCAGCAGCCTATCCCTTAGCCGGGGGGGGGTACCAGATACGCAGTATTTT
TRBD2,TRBJ2-7,many,TRBV7-2,CASSLRGLAGGPSEQYF,TGTGCCAGCAGCTTAAGGGGCCTAGCGGGGGGGCCGTCCGAGCAGTACTTC
NA,TRBJ1-6,NA,TRBV20-1,CSARVTSGSPLHF,TGCAGTGCTAGAGTAACAAGCGGTTCACCCCTCCACTTT
NA,TRBJ1-2,few,TRBV20-1,CSAWDGRSNYGYTF,TGCAGTGCATGGGACGGCAGATCTAACTATGGCTACACCTTC
NA,TRBJ2-5,few,TRBV10-3,CAISEWVGQEQETQYF,TGTGCCATCAGTGAGTGGGTTGGACAAGAACAAGAGACCCAGTACTTC
TRBD1,TRBJ2-1,NA,TRBV4-3,CASSQGSGQGYNEQFF,TGCGCCAGCAGCCAAGGCTCAGGACAGGGGTACAATGAGCAGTTCTTC